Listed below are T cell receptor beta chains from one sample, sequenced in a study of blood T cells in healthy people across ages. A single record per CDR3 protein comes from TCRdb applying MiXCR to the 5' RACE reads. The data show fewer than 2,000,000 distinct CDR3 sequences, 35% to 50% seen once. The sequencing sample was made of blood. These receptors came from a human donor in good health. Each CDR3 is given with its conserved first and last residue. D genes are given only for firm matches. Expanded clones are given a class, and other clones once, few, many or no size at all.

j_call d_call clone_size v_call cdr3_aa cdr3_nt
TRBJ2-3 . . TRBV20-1 CSAKGPRGPDTQYF TGCAGTGCTAAGGGACCAAGGGGTCCAGATACGCAGTATTTT
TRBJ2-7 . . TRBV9 CASSVIGAEGEQYF TGTGCCAGCAGCGTAATCGGGGCTGAAGGCGAGCAGTACTTC
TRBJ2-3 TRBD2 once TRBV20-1 CSASSGGEDTQYF TGCAGTGCCAGTAGCGGGGGCGAAGATACGCAGTATTTT
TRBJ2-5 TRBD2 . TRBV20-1 CSARTLWGGETQYF TGCAGTGCCCGAACACTTTGGGGGGGGGAGACCCAGTACTTC
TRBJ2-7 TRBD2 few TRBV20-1 CSAEKTGGSYEQYF TGCAGTGCTGAAAAAACGGGGGGTTCCTACGAGCAGTACTTC
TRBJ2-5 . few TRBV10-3 CAISGRDTQETQYF TGTGCCATCAGTGGACGGGACACCCAAGAGACCCAGTACTTC
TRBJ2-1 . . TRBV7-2 CASSLEGRSEQFF TGTGCCAGCAGCTTAGAGGGGCGGAGTGAGCAGTTCTTC
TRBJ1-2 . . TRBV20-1 CSARAGGDYGYTF TGCAGTGCTAGAGCCGGTGGAGACTATGGCTACACCTTC
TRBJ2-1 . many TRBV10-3 CAISGGSYNEQFF TGTGCCATCAGTGGGGGTTCCTACAATGAGCAGTTCTTC
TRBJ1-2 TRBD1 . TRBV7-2 CASSLIFAGGFYGYTF TGTGCCAGCAGCTTAATATTCGCAGGGGGATTCTATGGCTACACCTTC
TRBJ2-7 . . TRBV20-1 CSARDLYSSYEQYF TGCAGTGCTAGAGACCTCTACAGCTCCTACGAGCAGTACTTC
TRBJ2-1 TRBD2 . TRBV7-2 CASSKGLATGRNEQFF TGTGCCAGCAGCAAAGGACTAGCGACGGGTAGGAATGAGCAGTTCTTC
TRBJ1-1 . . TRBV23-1 CASSQTIGAEAFF TGCGCCAGCAGTCAAACCATCGGGGCTGAAGCTTTCTTT
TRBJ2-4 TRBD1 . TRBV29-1 CSVRDSKNIQYF TGCAGCGTTCGGGACAGCAAAAACATTCAGTACTTC
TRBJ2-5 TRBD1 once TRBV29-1 CSVARQGDPQEAQYF TGCAGCGTTGCGAGACAGGGAGACCCCCAAGAGGCCCAGTACTTC
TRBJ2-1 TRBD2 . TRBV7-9 CASIASGGEYNEQFF TGTGCCAGCATAGCTAGCGGGGGGGAATACAATGAGCAGTTCTTC
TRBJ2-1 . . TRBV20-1 CSARRQFEQFF TGCAGTGCGCGAAGACAATTTGAGCAGTTCTTC
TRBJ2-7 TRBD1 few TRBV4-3 CASSRLTGTDYEQYF TGCGCCAGCAGCCGCTTAACCGGGACAGACTACGAGCAGTACTTC
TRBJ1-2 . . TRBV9 CASSVGGPYGYTF TGTGCCAGCAGCGTTGGGGGTCCCTATGGCTACACCTTC
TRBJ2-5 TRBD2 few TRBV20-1 CSATPGGETQYF TGCAGTGCTACCCCGGGGGGAGAGACCCAGTACTTC
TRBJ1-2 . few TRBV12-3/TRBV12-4 CASSRNREGYGYTF TGTGCCAGCAGTAGGAACCGCGAGGGGTATGGCTACACCTTC
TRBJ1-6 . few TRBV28 CASSWVREGNSPLHF TGTGCCAGCAGTTGGGTCAGGGAGGGTAATTCACCCCTCCACTTT
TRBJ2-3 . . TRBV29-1 CSVLRVGTDTQYF TGCAGCGTTCTCCGGGTTGGCACAGATACGCAGTATTTT
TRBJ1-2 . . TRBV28 CASSPQVKTNYGYTF TGTGCCAGCAGTCCACAGGTTAAGACTAACTATGGCTACACCTTC
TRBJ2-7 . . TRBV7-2 CASSPASRPGYEQYF TGTGCCAGCAGCCCAGCCTCCCGCCCGGGCTACGAGCAGTACTTC
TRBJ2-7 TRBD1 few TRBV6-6 CASRGTDSVYEQYF TGTGCCAGCAGAGGGACAGATAGCGTCTACGAGCAGTACTTC
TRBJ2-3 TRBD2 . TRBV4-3 CASSQDWVLAGGIFTDTQYF TGCGCCAGCAGCCAAGATTGGGTGTTAGCGGGGGGGATTTTTACAGATACGCAGTATTTT
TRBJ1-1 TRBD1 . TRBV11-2 CASSSRQGNTKAFF TGTGCCAGCAGCTCCAGACAGGGGAACACTAAAGCTTTCTTT
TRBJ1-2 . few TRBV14 CASSQGDTYGYTF TGTGCCAGCAGCCAAGGGGACACCTATGGCTACACCTTC
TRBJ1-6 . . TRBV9 CASSVEWLTDSPLHF TGTGCCAGCAGCGTAGAATGGCTGACGGATTCACCCCTCCACTTT
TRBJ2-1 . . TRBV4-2 CASSQDLRTELYNEQFF TGTGCCAGCAGCCAAGATCTCCGGACAGAGCTTTACAATGAGCAGTTCTTC
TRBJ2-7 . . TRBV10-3 CAISEGNGLDSYEQYF TGTGCCATCAGTGAAGGTAACGGACTGGACTCCTACGAGCAGTACTTC
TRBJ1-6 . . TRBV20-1 CSARGSLDSPLHF TGCAGTGCTAGGGGGTCCCTGGATTCACCCCTCCACTTT
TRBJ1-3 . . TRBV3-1 CASSQIDTLGNTIYF TGTGCCAGCAGCCAAATTGACACATTAGGAAACACCATATATTTT
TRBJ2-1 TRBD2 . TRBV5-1 CASSLLLAGTPRNEQFF TGCGCCAGCAGCTTGTTACTAGCGGGGACCCCCCGAAATGAGCAGTTCTTC
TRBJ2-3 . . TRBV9 CASSPRGGQNTDTQYF TGTGCCAGCAGCCCTAGGGGGGGGCAGAATACAGATACGCAGTATTTT
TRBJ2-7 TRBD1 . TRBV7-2 CASSLGGTAEQYF TGTGCCAGCAGCTTAGGAGGGACAGCCGAGCAGTACTTC
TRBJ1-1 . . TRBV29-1 CSVDFARGGTEAFF TGCAGCGTTGATTTTGCTAGGGGTGGAACTGAAGCTTTCTTT
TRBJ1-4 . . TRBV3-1 CASSQTRTHEKLFF TGTGCCAGCAGCCAAACCCGGACACATGAAAAACTGTTTTTT
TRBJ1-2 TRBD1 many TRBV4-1 CASRRTPGGTGVGYTF TGCGCCAGCAGACGAACCCCCGGTGGGACAGGGGTTGGCTACACCTTC
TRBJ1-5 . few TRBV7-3 CASSSSGGEGVQPQHF TGTGCCAGCAGCTCCTCCGGGGGTGAGGGCGTACAGCCCCAGCATTTT
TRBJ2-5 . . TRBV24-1 CATSDNQGTWETQYF TGTGCCACCAGTGATAACCAGGGCACCTGGGAGACCCAGTACTTC
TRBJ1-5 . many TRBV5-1 CASSLDGDQPQHF TGTGCCAGCAGCTTAGACGGGGATCAGCCCCAGCATTTT
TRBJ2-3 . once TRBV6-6 CASTALGTDTQYF TGTGCCAGCACGGCTCTGGGCACAGATACGCAGTATTTT
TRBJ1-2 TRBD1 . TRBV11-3 CASSLTGTAKYGYTF TGTGCCAGCAGCTTGACCGGGACAGCGAAATATGGCTACACCTTC
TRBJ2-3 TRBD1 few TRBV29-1 CSVELGGTQYF TGCAGCGTTGAATTAGGGGGCACGCAGTATTTT
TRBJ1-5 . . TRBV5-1 CASSPLGGTDQPQHF TGCGCCAGCAGCCCCCTTGGGGGAACGGATCAGCCCCAGCATTTT
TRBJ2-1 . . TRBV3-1 CASSQRVGSSYNEQFF TGTGCCAGCAGCCAACGGGTCGGTAGCTCCTACAATGAGCAGTTCTTC
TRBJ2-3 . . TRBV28 CATKAVADTQYF TGTGCCACCAAGGCGGTTGCAGATACGCAGTATTTT
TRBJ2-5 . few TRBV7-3 CASSLTGIRQETQYF TGTGCCAGCAGCTTAACGGGTATACGCCAAGAGACCCAGTACTTC
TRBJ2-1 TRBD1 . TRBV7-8 CASSLPPGQRYNEQFF TGTGCCAGCAGCTTACCTCCGGGACAGCGCTACAATGAGCAGTTCTTC
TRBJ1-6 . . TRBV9 CASSVADGTDYNSPLHF TGTGCCAGCAGCGTAGCCGACGGGACCGACTATAATTCACCCCTCCACTTT
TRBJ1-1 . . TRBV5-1 CASSFREATEAFF TGCGCCAGCAGCTTCCGGGAGGCCACTGAAGCTTTCTTT
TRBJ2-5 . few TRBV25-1 CASSGQLEQYF TGTGCCAGCAGTGGGCAATTGGAGCAGTACTTC